One sample yielded the 17 T cell receptor beta chains listed below, sequenced in a study of a mutant IDH1 vaccine in newly diagnosed glioma. As for time point: week 35, safety follow-up. Doses of 300 ug of mutant IDH1 20-mer peptide were given with topical imiquimod. TCRdb's table, derived via immunoSEQ multiplex PCR, lists solely in-frame clones and lacks some. The sample contains some 48,000 clones, 76% of which appear only once. Their antigen targets remain unknown. The sequenced sample was PBMCs, obtained from a glioma patient whose treatment included an IDH1 peptide vaccine. The receptors were sampled from a man between 35 and 55 years old with glioma.

The chain joins TRBV18 to TRBJ2-7; TRBD2 might be the D (5 bases). The CDR3 loop spans 13 amino acids. Trimming left V 3 bases short and J 4 bases short, with 10 bases between. Germline assignment: CDR1 KGHSH and CDR2 LQKENI. The CDR3 region is CASSPRVAYEQYF. The CDR3 DNA sequence: TGTGCCAGCTCACCGAGGGTAGCTTACGAGCAGTACTTC.

The rearrangement links TRBV5-6 to TRBJ2-5; no clear D gene. V dropped 1 base and J dropped 1 base, with 2 bases sitting between them. In germline, CDR1 is SGHDT, CDR2 YYEEEE. The CDR3 consists of 12 residues. The CDR3 spells CASSLSQETQYF. CDR3 nucleotide sequence: TGTGCCAGCAGCTTGAGCCAAGAGACCCAGTACTTC.

This clone was recorded once. The chain has TRBV19 and TRBJ2-1; 12 bases are shared with TRBD1. This CDR3 is 13 amino acids long. Germline V gene lookup returns CDR1 LNHDA and CDR2 SQIVND (reference sequence). The trim removed 6 bases at V and 9 bases at J, leaving 3 bases unmatched. In DNA, the CDR3 is TGTGCCAGTAGCGGGACAGGGGGCGGTGAGCAGTTCTTC. This translates into CASSGTGGGEQFF.

The chain recombines TRBV11-2 with TRBJ1-2, with 7 positions matching TRBD1. The CDR3 loop spans 17 amino acids. V shed 7 bases and J 4 bases; nucleotides not matched to a gene: 18. In germline, CDR1 is SGHAT, CDR2 FQNNGV. This CDR3 reads CASTLGGRDSLIYGYTF. The CDR3 region has the DNA TGTGCCAGCACCCTGGGTGGCCGGGACAGCTTAATCTATGGCTACACCTTC.

This chain joins TRBV19 and TRBJ2-5, with D hard to call. This CDR3 is built from 11 residues. Per the germline V gene, CDR1 is LNHDA and CDR2 is SQIVND (reference sequence). V gave up 4 bases and J gave up 4 bases, with 4 bases separating them. CDR3: CASSTGETQYF. The CDR3 nucleotides are TGTGCCAGTAGTACGGGAGAGACCCAGTACTTC.

This clone was seen a handful of times. V gene TRBV7-2 combines with J gene TRBJ2-2; 7 nucleotides agree with TRBD2. The CDR3 extends over 14 amino acids. The junction had 8 bases not matched to a gene; V was cut back by 8 bases and J by 5 bases. CDR1 is SGHTA, CDR2 FQGNSA, per germline. CDR3 DNA: TGTGCCAGCGTCCTCCATAGCGGGACCGGGGAGCTGTTTTTT. It encodes CASVLHSGTGELFF.

V is TRBV10-3 and J is TRBJ1-2; D gene uncertain. Germline-derived CDR1 and CDR2 are ENHRY and SYGVKD. The CDR3 spans 13 residues. V was shortened by 3 bases and J by 3 bases, with 8 bases between the two germline ends. The CDR3 region is CAISEDPDYGYTF. The CDR3 DNA follows: TGTGCCATCAGTGAAGACCCCGACTATGGCTACACCTTC.

The chain joins TRBV11-2 to TRBJ1-2; no reliable D call. The V end lost 0 bases, the J end lost 5 bases, and 10 bases lay between the germline ends. This CDR3 comprises 14 residues. Germline CDR1 is SGHAT and CDR2 is FQNNGV. The CDR3 DNA follows: TGTGCCAGCAGCTTAGATCTGTCAGAGTATGGCTACACCTTC. Its protein product is CASSLDLSEYGYTF. Supplemented by reference TRBV11-2 and TRBJ1-2, the full variable domain reads EAGVAQSPRYKIIEKRQSVAFWCNPISGHATLYWYQQILGQGPKLLIQFQNNGVVDDSQLPKDRFSAERLKGVDSTLKIQPAKLEDSAVYLCASSLDLSEYGYTFGSGTRLTVV.

V is TRBV7-2 and J is TRBJ1-5; 7 positions agree with TRBD1. V lost 2 bases to trimming and J lost 1 base; unmatched junction nucleotides: 5. CDR3 size: 16 residues. The V gene's germline CDR1 is SGHTA and CDR2 FQGNSA. CDR3 in amino acids: CASSLLPRGSNQPQHF. Written as DNA, the CDR3 is TGTGCCAGCAGCTTACTGCCCAGGGGGAGCAATCAGCCCCAGCATTTT.

This clone has just a few counts. This rearrangement joins TRBV30 to TRBJ1-1; no definite D call. CDR3 length: 14 amino acids. CDR1 and CDR2 (germline): GTSNPN, SVGIG (reference sequence). V dropped 3 bases and J dropped 4 bases, with 15 bases sitting between them. Here the CDR3 DNA reads TGTGCCTGGAGGGGCGCCGGAAGGTCCACTGAAGCTTTCTTT. Residues: CAWRGAGRSTEAFF.

V and J are TRBV9 and TRBJ2-3; the match to TRBD2 covers 7 bases. Unmatched junction bases numbered 2, after V lost 4 bases and J lost 6 bases. CDR3 length equals 12 residues. Germline V gives CDR1 SGDLS, CDR2 YYNGEE. The CDR3 DNA sequence: TGTGCCAGCAGCCCCGGGAGGGATACGCAGTATTTT. Its protein product is CASSPGRDTQYF. Based on the CDR3 plus reference TRBV9 and TRBJ2-3, the full variable domain is DSGVTQTPKHLITATGQRVTLRCSPRSGDLSVYWYQQSLDQGLQFLIQYYNGEERAKGNILERFSAQQFPDLHSELNLSSLELGDSALYFCASSPGRDTQYFGPGTRLTVL.

The chain has TRBV10-1 and TRBJ1-1; D not resolved. This CDR3 region has 13 residues. Germline-derived CDR1 and CDR2 are WNHNN and SYGVQD (reference sequence). V was pared by 6 bases and J by 1 base, with 9 bases between. The CDR3 DNA reads as TGCGCCAGCAGGGAGGACGCGAACACTGAAGCTTTCTTT. It is translated as CASREDANTEAFF.

V usage is TRBV10-2 and J usage is TRBJ1-2; the D is unclear. CDR1 WSHSY and CDR2 SAAADI come from the germline V gene. This CDR3 has 18 residues. Trimming left V 4 bases short and J 3 bases short, with 24 bases between. The chain's CDR3 is CASSGRSGDLPPDYGYTF. The CDR3 nucleotides are TGCGCCAGCAGTGGGAGGTCTGGTGATCTCCCCCCGGACTATGGCTACACCTTC.

V is TRBV5-4 and J is TRBJ1-4; D perhaps matches TRBD1 (6 bases). The length of the CDR3 is 15 residues. Germline values: CDR1 SGHNT, CDR2 YYREEE (reference sequence). V lost 6 bases to trimming and J lost 3 bases, with 15 bases between them. CDR3 in DNA: TGTGCCAGCACGAGCCGGGGGGCGTCTAATGAAAAACTGTTTTTT. This translates into CASTSRGASNEKLFF.

This chain connects TRBV6-5 to TRBJ1-1; D possibly corresponds to TRBD1 (6 bases). V gave up 3 bases and J gave up 1 base, with 9 bases separating them. Germline V gene data show CDR1 as MNHEY and CDR2 as SVGAGI. The length of the CDR3 is 14 residues. CDR3 in amino acids: CASSYQGSNTEAFF. The CDR3, as DNA: TGTGCCAGCAGTTATCAGGGGTCGAACACTGAAGCTTTCTTT.

The chain carries TRBV19 and TRBJ2-2; D gene uncertain. This CDR3 has 13 residues. Germline V gene sequence: CDR1 LNHDA, CDR2 SQIVND (reference sequence). V lost 10 bases, J lost 6 bases, and 15 bases lay in between. CDR3 loop: CATTHGEPGELFF. In DNA, the CDR3 is TGTGCCACCACCCACGGTGAGCCCGGGGAGCTGTTTTTT.

In DNA, the CDR3 is TGTGCCAGCAGCTTGGAGGACAGCCGGTTTAGGAGCACTGAAGCTTTCTTT. Translation gives CASSLEDSRFRSTEAFF. The rearrangement uses TRBV5-6 and TRBJ1-1, with D possibly TRBD1 on 6 matching bases. This CDR3 is 17 amino acids long. Looked up from germline, CDR1 is SGHDT and CDR2 is YYEEEE. V was shortened by 0 bases and J by 4 bases, with 19 bases between the two germline ends.